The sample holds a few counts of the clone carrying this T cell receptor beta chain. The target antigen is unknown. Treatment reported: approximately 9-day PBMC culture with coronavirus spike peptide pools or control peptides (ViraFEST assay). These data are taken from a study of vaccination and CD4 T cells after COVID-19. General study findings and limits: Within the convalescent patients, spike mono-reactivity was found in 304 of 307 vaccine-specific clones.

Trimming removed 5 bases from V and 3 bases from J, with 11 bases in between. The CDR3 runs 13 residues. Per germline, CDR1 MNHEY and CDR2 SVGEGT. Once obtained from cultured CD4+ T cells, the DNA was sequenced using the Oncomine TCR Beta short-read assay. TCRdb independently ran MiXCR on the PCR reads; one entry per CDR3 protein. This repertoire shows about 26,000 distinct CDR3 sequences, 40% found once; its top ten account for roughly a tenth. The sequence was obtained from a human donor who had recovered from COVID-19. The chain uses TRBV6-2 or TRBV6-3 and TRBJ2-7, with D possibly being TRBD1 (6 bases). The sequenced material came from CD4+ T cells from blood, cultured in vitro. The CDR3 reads CASSRETGYEQYF. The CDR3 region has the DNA TGTGCCAGCAGTCGTGAGACAGGCTACGAGCAGTACTTC.